This TCR beta chain emerged from a study of radiotherapy plus CTLA-4 blockade in lung cancer. Overall study context: Objective responses emerged in 15% to 20% of patients, and 31% attained disease control. The study, taken as a whole, reports: Alongside interferon-beta, early blood T cell clone dynamics were reportedly the best predictor of response. In blood, tumor-derived TCR clones expanded after radiotherapy plus ipilimumab.

Points on this clone: What it binds is unknown.

Repertoires were generated with immunoSEQ multiplex PCR, while TCRdb's copy carries only in-frame clones and drops some. This table has about 110,000 clones, more than 75% appearing once. The CDR3 extends over 14 amino acids. Germline lookup yields CDR1 SGHDT and CDR2 YYEEEE. V was shortened by 4 bases and J by 11 bases, with 16 bases between the two germline ends. The specimen was peripheral blood, collected from a patient treated with radiotherapy plus ipilimumab. The chain is built from TRBV5-6 and TRBJ1-6, with D uncertain. The sequence was obtained from a human donor with non-small cell lung cancer that progressed on radiotherapy plus ipilimumab. Some clones in this sample may be carry-over from other donors' samples. Written as DNA, the CDR3 is TGTGCCAGCAGCGAGCACGAGGCCGCCCCACCCCTCCACTTT. This translates into CASSEHEAAPPLHF. Combining the CDR3 with reference TRBV5-6 and TRBJ1-6 gives the whole variable domain DAGVTQSPTHLIKTRGQQVTLRCSPKSGHDTVSWYQQALGQGPQFIFQYYEEEERQRGNFPDRFSGHQFPNYSSELNVNALLLGDSALYLCASSEHEAAPPLHFGNGTRLTVT.